What follows is one T cell receptor beta chain and its context. The CDR3 spans 15 residues. Trimming removed 1 base from V and 3 bases from J, with 9 bases in between. CDR1 LGHDT and CDR2 YNNKEL come from the germline V gene (reference sequence). These data originate in a study of blood T cell repertoires in COVID-19. Study background: Samples came from the United States, Italy and Spain, spanning acute and convalescent COVID-19. From T cells, B-cell-depleted T cells, or PBMCs came the material, which was cDNA or gDNA.

Assay: immunoSEQ multiplex PCR; the TCRdb copy retains only in-frame clones and omits some. The data contain around 170,000 clones, under 90% of them singletons. This TCR came from a woman between 45 and 65 years old who had recovered from COVID-19. Sequences were obtained from PBMCs or T cells enriched from blood (not recorded which). The rearrangement uses TRBV3-1 (or the pseudogene TRBV3-2) and TRBJ2-2, with D possibly matching TRBD1 (5 bases). The CDR3 DNA sequence: TGTGCCAGCAGCCAAGGTGCAGGGTACACCGGGGAGCTGTTTTTT. Amino acid sequence: CASSQGAGYTGELFF.